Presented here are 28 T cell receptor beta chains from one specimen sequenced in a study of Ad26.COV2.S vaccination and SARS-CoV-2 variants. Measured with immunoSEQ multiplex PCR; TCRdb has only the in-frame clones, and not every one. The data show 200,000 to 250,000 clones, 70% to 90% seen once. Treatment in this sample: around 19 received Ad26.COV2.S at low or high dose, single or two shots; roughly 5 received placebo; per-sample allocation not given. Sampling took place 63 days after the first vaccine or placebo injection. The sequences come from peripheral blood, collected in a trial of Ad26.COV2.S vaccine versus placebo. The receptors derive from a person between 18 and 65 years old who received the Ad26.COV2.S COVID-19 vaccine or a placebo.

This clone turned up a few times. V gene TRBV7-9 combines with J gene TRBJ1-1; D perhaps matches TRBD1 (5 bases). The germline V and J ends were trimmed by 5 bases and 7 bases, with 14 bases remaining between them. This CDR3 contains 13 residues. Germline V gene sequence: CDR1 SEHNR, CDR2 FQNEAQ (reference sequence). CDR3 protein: CASSPRDGIEAFF. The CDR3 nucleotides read TGTGCCAGCAGCCCCAGGGACGGAATTGAAGCTTTCTTT.

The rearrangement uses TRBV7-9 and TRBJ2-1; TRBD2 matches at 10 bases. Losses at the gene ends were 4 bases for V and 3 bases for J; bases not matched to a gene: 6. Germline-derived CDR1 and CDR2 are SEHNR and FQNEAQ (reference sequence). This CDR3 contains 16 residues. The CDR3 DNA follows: TGTGCCAGCAGCTCCCCCGGACTAGCGGTCTACAATGAGCAGTTCTTC. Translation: CASSSPGLAVYNEQFF.

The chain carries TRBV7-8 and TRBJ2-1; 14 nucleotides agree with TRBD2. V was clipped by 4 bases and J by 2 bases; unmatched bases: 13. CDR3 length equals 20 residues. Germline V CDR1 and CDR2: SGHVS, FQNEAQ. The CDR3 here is CASSSYLIKTSGGAYNEQFF. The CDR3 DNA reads TGTGCCAGCAGCTCCTACTTAATTAAGACTAGCGGGGGGGCCTACAATGAGCAGTTCTTC. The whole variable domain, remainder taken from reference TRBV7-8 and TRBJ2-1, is GAGVSQSPRYKVAKRGQDVALRCDPISGHVSLFWYQQALGQGPEFLTYFQNEAQLDKSGLPSDRFFAERPEGSVSTLKIQRTQQEDSAVYLCASSSYLIKTSGGAYNEQFFGPGTRLTVL.

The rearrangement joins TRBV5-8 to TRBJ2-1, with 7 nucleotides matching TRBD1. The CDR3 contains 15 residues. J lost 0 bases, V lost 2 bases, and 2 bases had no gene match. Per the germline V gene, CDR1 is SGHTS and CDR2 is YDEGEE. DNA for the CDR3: TGTGCCAGCAGCTTCCGGGACAGCTCCTACAATGAGCAGTTCTTC. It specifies CASSFRDSSYNEQFF.

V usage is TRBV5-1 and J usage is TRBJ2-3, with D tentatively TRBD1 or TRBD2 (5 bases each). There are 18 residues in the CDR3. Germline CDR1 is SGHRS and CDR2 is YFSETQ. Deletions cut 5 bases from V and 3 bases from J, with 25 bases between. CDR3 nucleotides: TGCGCCAGCAGGTCTCCGACCGGGACGCCACTTGGGACAGATACGCAGTATTTT. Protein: CASRSPTGTPLGTDTQYF.

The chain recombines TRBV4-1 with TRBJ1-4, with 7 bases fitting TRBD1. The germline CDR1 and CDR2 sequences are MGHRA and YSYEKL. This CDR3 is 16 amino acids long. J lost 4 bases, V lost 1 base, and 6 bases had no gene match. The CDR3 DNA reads TGCGCCAGCAGCCAAGTAAGCCGGGACAGTAATGAAAAACTGTTTTTT. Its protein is CASSQVSRDSNEKLFF.

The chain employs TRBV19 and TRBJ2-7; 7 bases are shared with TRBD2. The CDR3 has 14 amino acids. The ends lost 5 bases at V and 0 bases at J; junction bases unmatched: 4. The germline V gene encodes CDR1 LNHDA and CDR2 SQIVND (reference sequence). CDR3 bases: TGTGCCAGTAGTCTGGGAGGGCACTCCTACGAGCAGTACTTC. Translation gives CASSLGGHSYEQYF.

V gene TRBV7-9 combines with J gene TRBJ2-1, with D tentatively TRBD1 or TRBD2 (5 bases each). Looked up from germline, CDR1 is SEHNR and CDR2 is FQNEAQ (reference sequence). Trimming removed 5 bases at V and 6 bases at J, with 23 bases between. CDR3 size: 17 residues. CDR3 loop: CASSPKPGTLNFNEQFF. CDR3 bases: TGTGCCAGCAGCCCCAAGCCCGGGACCTTAAACTTCAATGAGCAGTTCTTC.

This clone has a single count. The CDR3: CASSPVGTGDTGELFF. The CDR3 nucleotides are TGTGCCAGCAGCCCAGTCGGGACAGGGGACACCGGGGAGCTGTTTTTT. This chain connects TRBV7-3 to TRBJ2-2, with TRBD1 matching 10 bases. This CDR3 has 16 residues. The junction had 6 bases not matched to a gene; V was cut back by 5 bases and J by 3 bases. Germline CDR1 is SGHTA and CDR2 is FQGTGA. Looking up the rest from reference TRBV7-3 and TRBJ2-2 gives the full variable domain: GAGVSQTPSNKVTEKGKYVELRCDPISGHTALYWYRQSLGQGPEFLIYFQGTGAADDSGLPNDRFFAVRPEGSVSTLKIQRTERGDSAVYLCASSPVGTGDTGELFFGEGSRLTVL.

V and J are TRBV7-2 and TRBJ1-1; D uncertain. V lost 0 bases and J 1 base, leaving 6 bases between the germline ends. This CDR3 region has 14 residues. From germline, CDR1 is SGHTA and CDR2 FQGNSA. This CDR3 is CASSLARKNTEAFF. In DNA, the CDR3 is TGTGCCAGCAGCTTAGCTCGTAAGAACACTGAAGCTTTCTTT.

The CDR3 loop is CASSLGTGGYEQYF. The CDR3 bases are TGTGCCAGCAGCCTCGGGACAGGGGGCTACGAGCAGTACTTC. This chain links TRBV11-2 with TRBJ2-7, with 11 bases identical to TRBD1. The V segment lost 5 bases and the J segment 3 bases; nucleotides outside the gene matches: 3. The germline V gene has CDR1 SGHAT and CDR2 FQNNGV. The CDR3 has 14 amino acids. The full variable domain, completed using reference TRBV11-2 and TRBJ2-7, is EAGVAQSPRYKIIEKRQSVAFWCNPISGHATLYWYQQILGQGPKLLIQFQNNGVVDDSQLPKDRFSAERLKGVDSTLKIQPAKLEDSAVYLCASSLGTGGYEQYFGPGTRLTVT.

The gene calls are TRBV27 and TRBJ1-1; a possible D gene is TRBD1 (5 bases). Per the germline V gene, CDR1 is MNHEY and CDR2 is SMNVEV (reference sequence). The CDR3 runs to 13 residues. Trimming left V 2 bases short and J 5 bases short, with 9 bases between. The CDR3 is CASSLQGRTEAFF. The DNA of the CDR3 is TGTGCCAGCAGTTTACAGGGAAGGACTGAAGCTTTCTTT.

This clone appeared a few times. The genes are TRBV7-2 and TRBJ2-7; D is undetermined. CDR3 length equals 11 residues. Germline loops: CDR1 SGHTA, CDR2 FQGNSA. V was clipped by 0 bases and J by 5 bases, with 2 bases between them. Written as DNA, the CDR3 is TGTGCCAGCAGCTTAGCCCACGAGCAGTACTTC. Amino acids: CASSLAHEQYF.

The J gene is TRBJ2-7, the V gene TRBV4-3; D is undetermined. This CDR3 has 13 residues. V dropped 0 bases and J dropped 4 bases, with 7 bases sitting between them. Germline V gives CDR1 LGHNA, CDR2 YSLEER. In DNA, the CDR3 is TGCGCCAGCAGCCAAGAGGTGGGGTACGAGCAGTACTTC. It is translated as CASSQEVGYEQYF.

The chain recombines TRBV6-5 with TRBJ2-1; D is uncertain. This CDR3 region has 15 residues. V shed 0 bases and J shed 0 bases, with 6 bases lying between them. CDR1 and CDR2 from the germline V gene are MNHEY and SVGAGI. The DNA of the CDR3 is TGTGCCAGCAGTTACTCCAGGAGCTCCTACAATGAGCAGTTCTTC. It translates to CASSYSRSSYNEQFF.

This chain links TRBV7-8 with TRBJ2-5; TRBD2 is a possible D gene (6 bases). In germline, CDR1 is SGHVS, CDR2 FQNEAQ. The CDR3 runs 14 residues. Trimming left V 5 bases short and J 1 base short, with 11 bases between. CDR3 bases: TGTGCCAGCAGCGCGTGGGACTCCCAAGAGACCCAGTACTTC. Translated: CASSAWDSQETQYF.

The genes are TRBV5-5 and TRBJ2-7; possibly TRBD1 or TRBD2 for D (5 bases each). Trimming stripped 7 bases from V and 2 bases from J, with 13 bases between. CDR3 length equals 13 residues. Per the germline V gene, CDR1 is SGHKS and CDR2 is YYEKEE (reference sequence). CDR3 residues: CASSLPGPYEQYF. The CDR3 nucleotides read TGTGCCAGCTCCCTCCCGGGGCCCTACGAGCAGTACTTC.

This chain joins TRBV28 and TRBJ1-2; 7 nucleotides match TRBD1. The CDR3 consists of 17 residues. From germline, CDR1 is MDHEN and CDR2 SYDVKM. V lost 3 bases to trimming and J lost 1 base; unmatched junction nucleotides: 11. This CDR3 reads CASSLLFGTAYNYGYTF. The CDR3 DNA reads TGTGCCAGCAGTTTGCTTTTCGGGACAGCTTATAACTATGGCTACACCTTC.

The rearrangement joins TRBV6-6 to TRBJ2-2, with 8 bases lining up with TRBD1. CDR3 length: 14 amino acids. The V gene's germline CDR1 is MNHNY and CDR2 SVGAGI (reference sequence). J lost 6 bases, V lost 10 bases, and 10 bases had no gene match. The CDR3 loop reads CATTAGGGPGELFF. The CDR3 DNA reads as TGTGCCACCACTGCAGGGGGCGGTCCCGGGGAGCTGTTTTTT.

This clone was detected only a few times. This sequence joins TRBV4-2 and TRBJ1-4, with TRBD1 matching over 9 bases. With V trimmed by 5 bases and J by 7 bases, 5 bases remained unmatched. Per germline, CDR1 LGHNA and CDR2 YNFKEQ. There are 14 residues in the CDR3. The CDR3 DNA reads TGTGCCAGCAGCACAGGGGGCGAATCTGAAAAACTGTTTTTT. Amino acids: CASSTGGESEKLFF.

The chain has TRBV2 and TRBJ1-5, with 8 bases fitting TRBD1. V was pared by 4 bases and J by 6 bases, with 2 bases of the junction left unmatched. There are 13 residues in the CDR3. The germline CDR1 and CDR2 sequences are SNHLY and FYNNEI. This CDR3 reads CASSGQGSQPQHF. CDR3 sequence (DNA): TGTGCCAGCAGTGGACAGGGGAGTCAGCCCCAGCATTTT.

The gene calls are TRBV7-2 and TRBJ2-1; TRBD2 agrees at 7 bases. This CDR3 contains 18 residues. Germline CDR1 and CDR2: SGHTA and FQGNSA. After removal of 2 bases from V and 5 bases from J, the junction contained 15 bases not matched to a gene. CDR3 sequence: CASSLYTRLAGVNNEQFF. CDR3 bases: TGTGCCAGCAGCTTATATACCCGTTTGGCGGGAGTTAACAATGAGCAGTTCTTC.

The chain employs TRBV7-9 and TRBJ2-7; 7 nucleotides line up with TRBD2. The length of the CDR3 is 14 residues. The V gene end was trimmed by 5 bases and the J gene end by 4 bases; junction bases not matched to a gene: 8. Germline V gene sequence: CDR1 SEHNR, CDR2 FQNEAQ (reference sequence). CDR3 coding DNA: TGTGCCAGCAGCCCCCGGGAGGCTAGGTACGAGCAGTACTTC. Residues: CASSPREARYEQYF.

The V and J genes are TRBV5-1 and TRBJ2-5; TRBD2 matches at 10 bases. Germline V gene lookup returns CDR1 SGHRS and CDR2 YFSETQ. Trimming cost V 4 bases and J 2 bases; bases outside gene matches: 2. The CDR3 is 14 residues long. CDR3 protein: CASSTGLAQETQYF. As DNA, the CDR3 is TGCGCCAGCAGCACGGGACTAGCGCAAGAGACCCAGTACTTC.

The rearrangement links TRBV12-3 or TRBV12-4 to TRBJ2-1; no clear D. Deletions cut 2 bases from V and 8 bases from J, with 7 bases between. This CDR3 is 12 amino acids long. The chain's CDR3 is CASSLFGDEQFF. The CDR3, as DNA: TGTGCCAGCAGTTTATTTGGGGATGAGCAGTTCTTC.

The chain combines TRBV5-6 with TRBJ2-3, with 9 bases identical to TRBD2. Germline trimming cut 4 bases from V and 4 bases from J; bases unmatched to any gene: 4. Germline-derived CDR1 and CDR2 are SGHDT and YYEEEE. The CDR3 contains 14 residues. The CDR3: CASSQGLASDTQYF. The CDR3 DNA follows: TGTGCCAGCAGCCAAGGACTAGCGTCAGATACGCAGTATTTT.

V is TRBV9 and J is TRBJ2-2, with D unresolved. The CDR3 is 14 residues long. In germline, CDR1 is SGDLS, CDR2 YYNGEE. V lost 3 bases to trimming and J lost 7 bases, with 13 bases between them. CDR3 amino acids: CASSEVSSDGELFF. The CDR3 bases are TGTGCCAGCAGCGAGGTCAGTTCGGACGGGGAGCTGTTTTTT.

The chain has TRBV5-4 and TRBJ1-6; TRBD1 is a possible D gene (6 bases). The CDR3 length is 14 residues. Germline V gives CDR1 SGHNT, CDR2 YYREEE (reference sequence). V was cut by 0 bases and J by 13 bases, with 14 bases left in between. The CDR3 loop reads CASSLGGTTAPLHF. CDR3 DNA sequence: TGTGCCAGCAGCTTGGGCGGGACAACCGCCCCCCTCCACTTT.